Below, one T cell receptor (beta chain) is given with its context. The data derive from a study of shared T cell receptors in the human thymus. Repertoires were generated with immunoSEQ multiplex PCR, while TCRdb's copy carries only in-frame clones and drops some. Of some 760,000 clones in the sample, roughly 88% were seen once. With 3 bases clipped from V and 3 bases from J, the junction kept 5 bases outside the gene matches. The germline CDR1 and CDR2 sequences are LNHNV and YYDKDF (reference sequence). CDR3 length: 15 residues. This sample also appeared in a second study, on human thymus T cells. As reported in that work: Healthy Finnish infants undergoing corrective surgery for congenital heart defects were the donors. Thymus specimens were resections from corrective heart surgery. In thymic and blood repertoires alike, V and J usage looked biased.

The TCR comes from a girl less than two years old with a congenital heart defect. The chain carries TRBV15 and TRBJ2-3; TRBD1 agrees at 8 bases. Sequencing used thymocytes. CDR3 nucleotide sequence: TGTGCCACCAGCAGGGACAGGGATTATACAGATACGCAGTATTTT. Translated: CATSRDRDYTDTQYF.